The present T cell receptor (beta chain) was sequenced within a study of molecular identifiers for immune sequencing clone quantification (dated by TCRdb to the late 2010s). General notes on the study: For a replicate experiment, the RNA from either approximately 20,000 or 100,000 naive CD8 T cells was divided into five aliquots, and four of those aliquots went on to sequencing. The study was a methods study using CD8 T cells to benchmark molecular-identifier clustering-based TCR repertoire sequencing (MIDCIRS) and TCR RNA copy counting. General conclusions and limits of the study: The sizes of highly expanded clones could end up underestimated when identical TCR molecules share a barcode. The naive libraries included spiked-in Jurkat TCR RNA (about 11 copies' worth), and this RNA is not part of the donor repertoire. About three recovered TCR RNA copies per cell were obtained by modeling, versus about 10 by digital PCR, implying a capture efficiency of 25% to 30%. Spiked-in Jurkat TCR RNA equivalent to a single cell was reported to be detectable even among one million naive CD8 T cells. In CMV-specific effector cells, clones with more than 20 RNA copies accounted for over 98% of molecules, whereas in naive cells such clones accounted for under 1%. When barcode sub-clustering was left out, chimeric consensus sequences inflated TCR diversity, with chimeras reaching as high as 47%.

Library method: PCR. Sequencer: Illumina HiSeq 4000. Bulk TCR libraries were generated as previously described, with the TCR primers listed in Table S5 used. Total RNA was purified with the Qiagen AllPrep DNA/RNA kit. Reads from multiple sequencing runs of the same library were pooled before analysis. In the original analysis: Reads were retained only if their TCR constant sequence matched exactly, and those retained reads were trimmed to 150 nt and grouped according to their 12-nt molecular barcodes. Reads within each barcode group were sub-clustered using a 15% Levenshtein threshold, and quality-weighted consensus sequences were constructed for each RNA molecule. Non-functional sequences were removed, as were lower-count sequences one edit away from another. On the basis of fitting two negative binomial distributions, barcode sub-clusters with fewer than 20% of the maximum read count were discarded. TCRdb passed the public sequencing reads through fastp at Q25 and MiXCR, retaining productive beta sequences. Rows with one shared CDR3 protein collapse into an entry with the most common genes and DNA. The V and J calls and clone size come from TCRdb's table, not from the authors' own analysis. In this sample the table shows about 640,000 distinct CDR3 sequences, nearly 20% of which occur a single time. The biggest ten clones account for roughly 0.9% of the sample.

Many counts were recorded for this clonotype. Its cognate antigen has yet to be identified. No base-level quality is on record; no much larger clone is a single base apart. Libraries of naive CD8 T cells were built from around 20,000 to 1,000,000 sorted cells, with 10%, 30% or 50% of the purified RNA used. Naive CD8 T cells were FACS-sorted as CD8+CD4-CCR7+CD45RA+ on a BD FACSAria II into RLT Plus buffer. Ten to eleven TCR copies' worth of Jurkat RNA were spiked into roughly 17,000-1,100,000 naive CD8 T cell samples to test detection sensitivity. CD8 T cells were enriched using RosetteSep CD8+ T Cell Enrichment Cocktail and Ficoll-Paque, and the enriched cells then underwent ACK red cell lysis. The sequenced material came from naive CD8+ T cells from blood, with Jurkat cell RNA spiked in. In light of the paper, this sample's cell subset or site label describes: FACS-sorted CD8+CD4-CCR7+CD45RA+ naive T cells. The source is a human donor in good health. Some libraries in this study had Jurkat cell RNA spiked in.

CDR3 sequence: CSVVVRPGLTFF. The DNA sequence is given as TGCAGCGTTGTAGTCCGGCCGGGGTTGACTTTCTTT. Recombination linked TRBV29-1 to TRBJ1-1; no D gene can be assigned with confidence. The CDR3, cysteine through phenylalanine, is 12 amino acids long. Just the 36-base CDR3 DNA is kept, in frame starting at base 1. As encoded in the germline V gene, CDR1 is SQVTM while CDR2 is ANQGSEA. A distance of 18 bases separates the germline ends of V and J, which lose 4 bases and 12 bases respectively.